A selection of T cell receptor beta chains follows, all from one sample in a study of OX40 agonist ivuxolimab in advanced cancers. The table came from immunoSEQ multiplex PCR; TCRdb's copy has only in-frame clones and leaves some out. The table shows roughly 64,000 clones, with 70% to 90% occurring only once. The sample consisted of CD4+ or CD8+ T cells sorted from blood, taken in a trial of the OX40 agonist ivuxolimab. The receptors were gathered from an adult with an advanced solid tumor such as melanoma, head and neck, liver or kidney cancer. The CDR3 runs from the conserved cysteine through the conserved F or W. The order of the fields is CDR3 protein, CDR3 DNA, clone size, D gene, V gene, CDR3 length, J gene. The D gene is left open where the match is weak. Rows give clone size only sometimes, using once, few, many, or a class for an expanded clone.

cdr3_aa: CASSSRRGTDTQYF
cdr3_nt: TGCGCCAGCAGCTCGAGACGGGGCACAGATACGCAGTATTTT
clone_size: -
d_call: -
v_call: TRBV5-1
cdr3_length: 14
j_call: TRBJ2-3

cdr3_aa: CASSVGRLFDEQFF
cdr3_nt: TGTGCCAGCAGCGTAGGCCGACTCTTTGATGAGCAGTTCTTC
clone_size: -
d_call: -
v_call: TRBV9
cdr3_length: 14
j_call: TRBJ2-1

cdr3_aa: CAWSTGHYGYTF
cdr3_nt: TGTGCCTGGAGTACCGGACATTATGGCTACACCTTC
clone_size: -
d_call: -
v_call: TRBV30
cdr3_length: 12
j_call: TRBJ1-2

cdr3_aa: CASSFNPGGPFGYTF
cdr3_nt: TGTGCCAGCAGCTTTAATCCAGGGGGCCCTTTTGGCTACACCTTC
clone_size: -
d_call: TRBD1
v_call: TRBV5-6
cdr3_length: 15
j_call: TRBJ1-2

cdr3_aa: CASSQGQGLTDTQYF
cdr3_nt: TGCGCCAGCAGCCAAGGACAGGGGCTCACAGATACGCAGTATTTT
clone_size: -
d_call: TRBD1
v_call: TRBV4-3
cdr3_length: 15
j_call: TRBJ2-3

cdr3_aa: CASSSGHYNYGYTF
cdr3_nt: TGTGCCAGCTCATCGGGACATTATAACTATGGCTACACCTTC
clone_size: -
d_call: -
v_call: TRBV28
cdr3_length: 14
j_call: TRBJ1-2

cdr3_aa: CASSLAGQGWHEQYF
cdr3_nt: TGTGCCAGCAGCTTAGCGGGACAGGGATGGCACGAGCAGTACTTC
clone_size: -
d_call: TRBD1
v_call: TRBV11-1
cdr3_length: 15
j_call: TRBJ2-7

cdr3_aa: CASSQAGTGVTGELFF
cdr3_nt: TGTGCCAGCAGCCAAGCCGGGACAGGGGTCACCGGGGAGCTGTTTTTT
clone_size: once
d_call: TRBD1
v_call: TRBV4-2
cdr3_length: 16
j_call: TRBJ2-2

cdr3_aa: CASSRTEHQPQHF
cdr3_nt: TGTGCCAGCAGCCGGACAGAGCATCAGCCCCAGCATTTT
clone_size: -
d_call: -
v_call: TRBV7-9
cdr3_length: 13
j_call: TRBJ1-5

cdr3_aa: CASSVGRRGGGKGNEKLFF
cdr3_nt: TGTGCCAGCAGCGTAGGGAGACGTGGTGGGGGTAAAGGAAATGAAAAACTGTTTTTT
clone_size: -
d_call: -
v_call: TRBV9
cdr3_length: 19
j_call: TRBJ1-4

cdr3_aa: CASSPSGSYEQYF
cdr3_nt: TGTGCCAGTTCTCCTAGCGGCTCCTACGAGCAGTACTTC
clone_size: -
d_call: TRBD2
v_call: TRBV19
cdr3_length: 13
j_call: TRBJ2-7

cdr3_aa: CASSIPGTGNQPQHF
cdr3_nt: TGTGCCAGCAGTATACCAGGGACTGGCAATCAGCCCCAGCATTTT
clone_size: once
d_call: -
v_call: TRBV2
cdr3_length: 15
j_call: TRBJ1-5

cdr3_aa: CASSHSTTRGSYNEQFF
cdr3_nt: TGCGCCAGCAGCCACTCTACCACCAGGGGGTCCTACAATGAGCAGTTCTTC
clone_size: -
d_call: TRBD1
v_call: TRBV4-3
cdr3_length: 17
j_call: TRBJ2-1

cdr3_aa: CASSRTGANGYTF
cdr3_nt: TGTGCCAGCTCACGGACAGGGGCGAATGGCTACACCTTC
clone_size: -
d_call: TRBD1
v_call: TRBV18
cdr3_length: 13
j_call: TRBJ1-2

cdr3_aa: CASSLTPIRTGRDEQYF
cdr3_nt: TGTGCCAGCAGCTTAACCCCTATCCGGACAGGGCGTGACGAGCAGTACTTC
clone_size: -
d_call: TRBD1
v_call: TRBV27
cdr3_length: 17
j_call: TRBJ2-7

cdr3_aa: CASSLGSGTGTGNTIYF
cdr3_nt: TGCGCCAGCAGCTTGGGTAGTGGGACAGGAACTGGAAACACCATATATTTT
clone_size: -
d_call: TRBD1
v_call: TRBV5-1
cdr3_length: 17
j_call: TRBJ1-3

cdr3_aa: CASCRGGDNNSPLHF
cdr3_nt: TGTGCCAGCTGTAGAGGGGGCGATAATAATTCACCCCTCCACTTT
clone_size: -
d_call: TRBD1
v_call: TRBV18
cdr3_length: 15
j_call: TRBJ1-6

cdr3_aa: CASSNPGANEKLFF
cdr3_nt: TGTGCCAGTAGTAACCCGGGCGCAAATGAAAAACTGTTTTTT
clone_size: -
d_call: -
v_call: TRBV19
cdr3_length: 14
j_call: TRBJ1-4

cdr3_aa: CASSIGTGGGEQYF
cdr3_nt: TGTGCCAGTAGTATAGGGACAGGGGGAGGCGAGCAGTACTTC
clone_size: -
d_call: TRBD1
v_call: TRBV19
cdr3_length: 14
j_call: TRBJ2-7

cdr3_aa: CASTYMRVRGETQYF
cdr3_nt: TGTGCCAGCACATACATGAGGGTTCGGGGGGAGACCCAGTACTTC
clone_size: -
d_call: -
v_call: TRBV7-2
cdr3_length: 15
j_call: TRBJ2-5

cdr3_aa: CASSSGYSSYNEQFF
cdr3_nt: TGTGCCAGCAGCTCAGGATATAGCTCCTACAATGAGCAGTTCTTC
clone_size: -
d_call: -
v_call: TRBV7-3
cdr3_length: 15
j_call: TRBJ2-1

cdr3_aa: CASGGGSTATGELFF
cdr3_nt: TGTGCCAGCGGTGGGGGCAGTACCGCCACCGGGGAGCTGTTTTTT
clone_size: -
d_call: -
v_call: TRBV5-5
cdr3_length: 15
j_call: TRBJ2-2

cdr3_aa: CASSSGQIANIQYF
cdr3_nt: TGCGCCAGCAGCTCCGGACAGATAGCAAACATTCAGTACTTC
clone_size: -
d_call: -
v_call: TRBV5-1
cdr3_length: 14
j_call: TRBJ2-4

cdr3_aa: CASSHRDSQETQYF
cdr3_nt: TGTGCCAGCAGCCACCGAGACTCCCAAGAGACCCAGTACTTC
clone_size: -
d_call: -
v_call: TRBV11-3
cdr3_length: 14
j_call: TRBJ2-5

cdr3_aa: CASSHDRDRKVQYF
cdr3_nt: TGTGCCAGCAGCCACGATAGGGACAGAAAGGTGCAGTACTTC
clone_size: -
d_call: TRBD1
v_call: TRBV7-9
cdr3_length: 14
j_call: TRBJ2-7

cdr3_aa: CASSSGTRLTDTQYF
cdr3_nt: TGTGCCAGCAGCTCCGGGACTAGGCTCACAGATACGCAGTATTTT
clone_size: -
d_call: TRBD2
v_call: TRBV6-5
cdr3_length: 15
j_call: TRBJ2-3

cdr3_aa: CASSLAGYGYTF
cdr3_nt: TGCGCCAGCAGCTTGGCCGGTTATGGCTACACCTTC
clone_size: -
d_call: -
v_call: TRBV5-1
cdr3_length: 12
j_call: TRBJ1-2

cdr3_aa: CASSLLGRKTGELFF
cdr3_nt: TGTGCCAGCAGTTTATTGGGCAGGAAAACCGGGGAGCTGTTTTTT
clone_size: -
d_call: -
v_call: TRBV27
cdr3_length: 15
j_call: TRBJ2-2

cdr3_aa: CAIRAAGTANYGYTF
cdr3_nt: TGTGCCATCAGGGCGGCGGGGACAGCTAACTATGGCTACACCTTC
clone_size: -
d_call: TRBD1
v_call: TRBV10-3
cdr3_length: 15
j_call: TRBJ1-2

cdr3_aa: CASSYGSRAEAFF
cdr3_nt: TGTGCCAGCAGTTACGGGTCTCGGGCTGAAGCTTTCTTT
clone_size: -
d_call: -
v_call: TRBV27
cdr3_length: 13
j_call: TRBJ1-1

cdr3_aa: CASSPDRGRGETQYF
cdr3_nt: TGCGCCAGCAGCCCAGACAGGGGGCGAGGAGAGACCCAGTACTTC
clone_size: -
d_call: TRBD1
v_call: TRBV5-1
cdr3_length: 15
j_call: TRBJ2-5

cdr3_aa: CASSLGPKQYF
cdr3_nt: TGTGCCAGCAGTCTGGGACCGAAGCAGTACTTC
clone_size: once
d_call: -
v_call: TRBV27
cdr3_length: 11
j_call: TRBJ2-7

cdr3_aa: CASSLAPGNTEAFF
cdr3_nt: TGCGCCAGCAGCTTGGCCCCGGGGAACACTGAAGCTTTCTTT
clone_size: -
d_call: -
v_call: TRBV5-1
cdr3_length: 14
j_call: TRBJ1-1

cdr3_aa: CASSFGTTVRTQYF
cdr3_nt: TGTGCCAGCAGCTTCGGGACAACGGTGAGGACCCAGTACTTC
clone_size: -
d_call: -
v_call: TRBV7-8
cdr3_length: 14
j_call: TRBJ2-5

cdr3_aa: CASSSTVNPSTDTQYF
cdr3_nt: TGCGCCAGCAGCTCGACAGTAAACCCTAGCACAGATACGCAGTATTTT
clone_size: -
d_call: -
v_call: TRBV5-1
cdr3_length: 16
j_call: TRBJ2-3

cdr3_aa: CASSLVVYEQYF
cdr3_nt: TGTGCCAGCAGCTTAGTGGTGTACGAGCAGTACTTC
clone_size: -
d_call: -
v_call: TRBV11-3
cdr3_length: 12
j_call: TRBJ2-7

cdr3_aa: CASSPYKDSGNTIYF
cdr3_nt: TGTGCCAGCAGCCCCTACAAAGACTCTGGAAACACCATATATTTT
clone_size: -
d_call: -
v_call: TRBV6-6
cdr3_length: 15
j_call: TRBJ1-3

cdr3_aa: CASSLLEDRSPLHF
cdr3_nt: TGTGCCAGCAGCCTCCTGGAGGATCGTTCACCCCTCCACTTT
clone_size: once
d_call: -
v_call: TRBV27
cdr3_length: 14
j_call: TRBJ1-6

cdr3_aa: CASSTSGLNYEQYF
cdr3_nt: TGTGCCAGCAGCACCTCGGGACTAAACTACGAGCAGTACTTC
clone_size: -
d_call: TRBD2
v_call: TRBV11-2
cdr3_length: 14
j_call: TRBJ2-7

cdr3_aa: CASSLEGTFEAFF
cdr3_nt: TGTGCCAGCAGCTTGGAAGGGACATTTGAAGCTTTCTTT
clone_size: -
d_call: -
v_call: TRBV5-6
cdr3_length: 13
j_call: TRBJ1-1

cdr3_aa: CASSPSHGEKLFF
cdr3_nt: TGTGCCAGCTCACCATCTCACGGTGAAAAACTGTTTTTT
clone_size: -
d_call: -
v_call: TRBV18
cdr3_length: 13
j_call: TRBJ1-4

cdr3_aa: CASSMDREEAPLHF
cdr3_nt: TGCGCCAGCAGCATGGACAGGGAGGAGGCACCCCTCCACTTT
clone_size: -
d_call: TRBD1
v_call: TRBV5-1
cdr3_length: 14
j_call: TRBJ1-6

cdr3_aa: CARDRTNDNEQFF
cdr3_nt: TGTGCCAGAGATAGGACAAACGACAATGAGCAGTTCTTC
clone_size: -
d_call: -
v_call: TRBV2
cdr3_length: 13
j_call: TRBJ2-1

cdr3_aa: CASSLAWLPYTGELFF
cdr3_nt: TGTGCCAGCAGCTTAGCATGGCTACCCTACACCGGGGAGCTGTTTTTT
clone_size: few
d_call: -
v_call: TRBV7-9
cdr3_length: 16
j_call: TRBJ2-2

cdr3_aa: CASSLAGDSPLHF
cdr3_nt: TGTGCCAGCAGCTTAGCCGGGGATTCACCCCTCCACTTT
clone_size: once
d_call: -
v_call: TRBV7-9
cdr3_length: 13
j_call: TRBJ1-6

cdr3_aa: CASSSQGSYPDTQYF
cdr3_nt: TGTGCCAGCAGTTCACAGGGTTCGTATCCAGATACGCAGTATTTT
clone_size: -
d_call: -
v_call: TRBV6-5
cdr3_length: 15
j_call: TRBJ2-3

cdr3_aa: CASSSVTGSGTDTQYF
cdr3_nt: TGTGCCAGCAGCTCCGTGACAGGGTCGGGCACAGATACGCAGTATTTT
clone_size: -
d_call: TRBD1
v_call: TRBV7-2
cdr3_length: 16
j_call: TRBJ2-3

cdr3_aa: CASSPSRSSGNTIYF
cdr3_nt: TGTGCCAGCTCTCCTTCCCGGAGCTCTGGAAACACCATATATTTT
clone_size: -
d_call: -
v_call: TRBV18
cdr3_length: 15
j_call: TRBJ1-3

cdr3_aa: CASSPLLAGAHEQYF
cdr3_nt: TGTGCCAGCAGCCCCCTACTAGCGGGAGCCCACGAGCAGTACTTC
clone_size: -
d_call: TRBD2
v_call: TRBV27
cdr3_length: 15
j_call: TRBJ2-7

cdr3_aa: CASSLVASGGDTQYF
cdr3_nt: TGTGCCAGCAGCTTAGTAGCTAGCGGGGGCGATACGCAGTATTTT
clone_size: -
d_call: TRBD2
v_call: TRBV5-6
cdr3_length: 15
j_call: TRBJ2-3